What follows are 4 T cell receptor beta chains derived from one specimen sequenced in a study of shared clonotypes between healthy human individuals (dated by TCRdb to 2018 to 2021). Library preparation was by the immunoSEQ multiplex PCR assay. Here the immuneACCESS table is served through TCRdb, limited to in-frame sequences with V and J called. Missing clones are a known gap in these copies; in checked studies unresolved V genes cover under half, and the rest lacks a known reason. In this sample the table shows about 1,900,000 clones, about 94% of which occur a single time. The ten most abundant clones make up more than 0.9% of the sample. CD8 naive samples consisted of CD45RO-negative cells that were positively selected for CCR7, yielding a CD45RA+CCR7+ population without TemRA cells. Sequencing used naive CD8+ T cells sorted from blood. The sample's cell subset or site label, in plain terms: CD45RA+CCR7+. The receptors originated from a man aged 18 to 35 in good health.

The chain has TRBV10-2 and TRBJ2-7, with TRBD2 identical over 8 bases. The J segment lost 1 base and the V segment lost 6 bases, leaving 5 bases of the junction unmatched. Germline V gene data show CDR1 as WSHSY and CDR2 as SAAADI. The CDR3 has 14 amino acids. In DNA, the CDR3 is TGCGCCAGCAGGGGCGGGGGGCCATCCTACGAGCAGTACTTC. Translating gives CASRGGGPSYEQYF.

The gene calls are TRBV9 and TRBJ2-5, with D possibly matching TRBD2 (7 bases). The CDR3 totals 12 residues. V was trimmed by 3 bases and J by 10 bases, leaving 13 bases between them. Germline CDR1 is SGDLS and CDR2 is YYNGEE. CDR3 nucleotides: TGTGCCAGCAGCGGGACGGGGGGCGACCAGTACTTC. Protein product: CASSGTGGDQYF.

The chain uses TRBV4-1 and TRBJ2-1; TRBD2 agrees at 7 bases. The CDR3 loop spans 16 amino acids. Germline CDR1 reads MGHRA; CDR2 reads YSYEKL. The J segment lost 4 bases and the V segment lost 0 bases, leaving 6 bases of the junction unmatched. The CDR3 protein is CASSQDPGGIYNEQFF. The DNA for the CDR3 is TGCGCCAGCAGCCAAGATCCCGGGGGGATTTACAATGAGCAGTTCTTC.

The chain employs TRBV5-1 and TRBJ2-2; D may match TRBD1 or TRBD2 (5 bases each). The CDR3 loop spans 14 amino acids. Germline values: CDR1 SGHRS, CDR2 YFSETQ. The V end was cut by 4 bases, the J end by 0 bases, with 7 bases between. This chain's CDR3 is CASSQGPNTGELFF. The CDR3 DNA reads TGCGCCAGCAGCCAGGGACCGAACACCGGGGAGCTGTTTTTT.